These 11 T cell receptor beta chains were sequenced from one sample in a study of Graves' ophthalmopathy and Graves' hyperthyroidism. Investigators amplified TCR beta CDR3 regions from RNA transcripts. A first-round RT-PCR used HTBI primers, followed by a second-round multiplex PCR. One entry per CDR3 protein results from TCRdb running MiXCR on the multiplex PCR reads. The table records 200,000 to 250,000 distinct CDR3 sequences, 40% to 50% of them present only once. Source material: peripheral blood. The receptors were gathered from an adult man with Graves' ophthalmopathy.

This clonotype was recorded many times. The CDR3 here is CASSLEHGYTF. In DNA, the CDR3 is TGTGCCAGCAGTTTAGAGCATGGCTACACCTTC. The chain links TRBV12-3 or TRBV12-4 to TRBJ1-2, with D uncertain. V lost 1 base and J lost 6, with 3 bases in between. The CDR3 is 11 amino acids.

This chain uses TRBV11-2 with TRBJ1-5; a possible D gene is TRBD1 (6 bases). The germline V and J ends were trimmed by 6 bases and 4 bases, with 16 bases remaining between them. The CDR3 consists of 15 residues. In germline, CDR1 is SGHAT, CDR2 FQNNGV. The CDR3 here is CASRHTGPGNQPQHF. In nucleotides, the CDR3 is TGTGCCAGCAGGCATACAGGGCCAGGGAATCAGCCCCAGCATTTT.

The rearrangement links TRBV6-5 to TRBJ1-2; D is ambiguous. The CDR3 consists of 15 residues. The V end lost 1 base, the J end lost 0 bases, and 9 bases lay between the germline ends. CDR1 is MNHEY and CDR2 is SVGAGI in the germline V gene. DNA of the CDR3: TGTGCCAGCAGTTACTACTCCAACTCTAACTATGGCTACACCTTC. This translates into CASSYYSNSNYGYTF.

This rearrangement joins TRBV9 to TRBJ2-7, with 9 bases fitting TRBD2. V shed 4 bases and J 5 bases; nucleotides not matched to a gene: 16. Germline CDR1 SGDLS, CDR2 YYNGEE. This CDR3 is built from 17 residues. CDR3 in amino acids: CASSLGEPGTSYHEQYF. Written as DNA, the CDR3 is TGTGCCAGCAGCTTAGGGGAACCCGGGACTAGCTACCACGAGCAGTACTTC.

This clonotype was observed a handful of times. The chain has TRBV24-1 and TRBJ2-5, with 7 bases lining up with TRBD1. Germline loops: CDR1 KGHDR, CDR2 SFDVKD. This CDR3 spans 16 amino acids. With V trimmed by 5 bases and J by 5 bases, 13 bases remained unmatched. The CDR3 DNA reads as TGTGCCACCAGTGCCGCAAACAGGGGAAGTTTGGAGACCCAGTACTTC. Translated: CATSAANRGSLETQYF.

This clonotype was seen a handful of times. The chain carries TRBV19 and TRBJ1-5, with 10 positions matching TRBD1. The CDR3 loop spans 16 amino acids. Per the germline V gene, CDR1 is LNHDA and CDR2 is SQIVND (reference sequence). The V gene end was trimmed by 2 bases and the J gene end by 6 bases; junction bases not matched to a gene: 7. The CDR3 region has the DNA TGTGCCAGTAGTATAAGAGGACAGGGGGTTGGTCAGCCCCAGCATTTT. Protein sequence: CASSIRGQGVGQPQHF.

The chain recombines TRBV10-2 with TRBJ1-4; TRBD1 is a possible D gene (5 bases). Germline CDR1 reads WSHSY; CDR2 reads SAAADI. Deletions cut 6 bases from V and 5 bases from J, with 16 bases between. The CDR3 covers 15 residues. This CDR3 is CASREGPRTNEKLFF. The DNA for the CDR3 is TGCGCCAGCAGGGAGGGGCCACGGACCAATGAAAAACTGTTTTTT.

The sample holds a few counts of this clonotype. The CDR3 reads CASKGQMNTEAFF. The CDR3 nucleotides are TGTGCCAGCAAGGGACAGATGAACACTGAAGCTTTCTTT. J is TRBJ1-1 and V is TRBV6-5, with TRBD1 matching over 7 bases. The CDR3 length is 13 residues. The V segment lost 7 bases and the J segment 0 bases; nucleotides outside the gene matches: 2. From germline, CDR1 is MNHEY and CDR2 SVGAGI.

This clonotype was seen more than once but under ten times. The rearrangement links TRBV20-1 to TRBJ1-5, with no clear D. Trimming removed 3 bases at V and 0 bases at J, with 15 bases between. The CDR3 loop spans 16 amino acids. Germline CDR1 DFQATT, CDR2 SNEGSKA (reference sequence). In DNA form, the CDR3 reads TGCAGTGCTAGGACTAGTTTGACTTATAGCAATCAGCCCCAGCATTTT. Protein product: CSARTSLTYSNQPQHF.

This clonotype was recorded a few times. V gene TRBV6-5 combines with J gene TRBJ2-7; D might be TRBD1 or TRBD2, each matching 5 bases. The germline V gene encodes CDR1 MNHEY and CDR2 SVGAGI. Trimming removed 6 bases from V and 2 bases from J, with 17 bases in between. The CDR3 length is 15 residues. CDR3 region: CASSFTGLDTYEQYF. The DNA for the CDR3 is TGTGCCAGCAGCTTTACGGGGCTAGATACCTACGAGCAGTACTTC.

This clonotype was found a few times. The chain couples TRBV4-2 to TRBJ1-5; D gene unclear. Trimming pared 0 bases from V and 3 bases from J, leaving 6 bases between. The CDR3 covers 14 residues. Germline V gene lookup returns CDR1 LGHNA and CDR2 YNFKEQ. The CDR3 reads CASSQERANQPQHF. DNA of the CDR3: TGTGCCAGCAGCCAAGAAAGGGCCAATCAGCCCCAGCATTTT.